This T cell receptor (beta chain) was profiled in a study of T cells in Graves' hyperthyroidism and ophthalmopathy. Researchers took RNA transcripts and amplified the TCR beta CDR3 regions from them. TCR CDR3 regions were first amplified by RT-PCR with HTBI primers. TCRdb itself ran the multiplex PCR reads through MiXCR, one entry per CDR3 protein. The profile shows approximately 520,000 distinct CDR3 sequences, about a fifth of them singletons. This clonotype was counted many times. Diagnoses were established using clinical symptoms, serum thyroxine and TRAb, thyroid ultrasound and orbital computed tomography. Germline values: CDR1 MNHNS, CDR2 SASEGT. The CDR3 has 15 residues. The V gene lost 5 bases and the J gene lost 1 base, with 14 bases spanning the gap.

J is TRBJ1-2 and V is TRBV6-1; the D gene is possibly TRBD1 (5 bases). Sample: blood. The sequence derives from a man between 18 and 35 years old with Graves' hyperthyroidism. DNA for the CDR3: TGTGCCAGCAGTCCCCAGGGCCGGGTTAACTATGGCTACACCTTC. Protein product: CASSPQGRVNYGYTF.